This is a list of T cell receptor beta chains from one sample in a study of naive and memory T cell subsets. TCRdb processed the UMI-ligation and nested PCR reads anew with MiXCR; each CDR3 protein has one entry. In the table there are over 65,000 distinct CDR3 sequences, 9% of which are singletons. Specimen: naive CD8+ T cells from blood. The receptors derive from a human donor in good health. Both conserved end residues are trimmed from each CDR3. Fields, in order: V gene, J gene, CDR3 protein.

v_call: TRBV7-9; j_call: TRBJ2-7; cdr3_aa: ASSSEEGAHEQY
v_call: TRBV20-1; j_call: TRBJ2-7; cdr3_aa: SAREVATYEQY
v_call: TRBV7-8; j_call: TRBJ1-5; cdr3_aa: ASSREGPLGGNQPQH
v_call: TRBV10-3; j_call: TRBJ1-5; cdr3_aa: AISESIGRRGSNQPQH
v_call: TRBV7-2; j_call: TRBJ1-2; cdr3_aa: ASSGSGFGYGYT
v_call: TRBV29-1; j_call: TRBJ2-3; cdr3_aa: SVEWGSRDTQY
v_call: TRBV19; j_call: TRBJ2-1; cdr3_aa: ASSMINEQF
v_call: TRBV7-2; j_call: TRBJ1-4; cdr3_aa: ASTPADRRNEKLF
v_call: TRBV4-3; j_call: TRBJ1-2; cdr3_aa: ASSQDNRGNGYT
v_call: TRBV27; j_call: TRBJ1-5; cdr3_aa: ASSLGPIYSNQPQH
v_call: TRBV7-9; j_call: TRBJ2-1; cdr3_aa: ASSLTDYNEQF
v_call: TRBV12-3/TRBV12-4; j_call: TRBJ2-5; cdr3_aa: ASTGGPRETQY
v_call: TRBV7-9; j_call: TRBJ2-5; cdr3_aa: ASSLTTGVETQY
v_call: TRBV10-3; j_call: TRBJ2-2; cdr3_aa: ATTLGLAGLATGELF
v_call: TRBV7-9; j_call: TRBJ2-3; cdr3_aa: ASSLPGSTDTQY
v_call: TRBV6-2/TRBV6-3; j_call: TRBJ2-3; cdr3_aa: ASSYRVASGSTDTQY
v_call: TRBV9; j_call: TRBJ2-2; cdr3_aa: ASSTRLAGDTGELF
v_call: TRBV6-5; j_call: TRBJ2-3; cdr3_aa: ASSWAPSGSGDTQY
v_call: TRBV5-4; j_call: TRBJ2-3; cdr3_aa: ASSLWGAGFSIGSDTQY
v_call: TRBV29-1; j_call: TRBJ2-3; cdr3_aa: SVETSLGGGALDTQY
v_call: TRBV20-1; j_call: TRBJ1-1; cdr3_aa: SASDYTEAF
v_call: TRBV4-1; j_call: TRBJ2-3; cdr3_aa: ASSQDESTDTQY
v_call: TRBV6-1; j_call: TRBJ1-4; cdr3_aa: ASSEEVREEKLF
v_call: TRBV6-2/TRBV6-3; j_call: TRBJ2-1; cdr3_aa: ASSYLAGLAEYRDYNEQF
v_call: TRBV27; j_call: TRBJ2-7; cdr3_aa: ASSLSLSYEQY
v_call: TRBV25-1; j_call: TRBJ1-4; cdr3_aa: ASSVGTETEKLF
v_call: TRBV29-1; j_call: TRBJ1-5; cdr3_aa: SVVSGDSNQPQH
v_call: TRBV14; j_call: TRBJ2-1; cdr3_aa: ASSLEHTIYNEQF
v_call: TRBV9; j_call: TRBJ1-1; cdr3_aa: ASSHTTWQGNTEAF
v_call: TRBV29-1; j_call: TRBJ2-1; cdr3_aa: SVEDFPDSSYNEQF
v_call: TRBV7-2; j_call: TRBJ2-5; cdr3_aa: ASSLEPPVAGGIQETQY
v_call: TRBV9; j_call: TRBJ2-7; cdr3_aa: ASSGQRSYEQY
v_call: TRBV7-2; j_call: TRBJ2-3; cdr3_aa: ASTPHPGLAGGTDTQY
v_call: TRBV28; j_call: TRBJ2-7; cdr3_aa: ASRSGQGTTYEQY
v_call: TRBV4-2; j_call: TRBJ1-2; cdr3_aa: ASSPEEGSYGYT
v_call: TRBV7-8; j_call: TRBJ2-3; cdr3_aa: ASTLGSATSTDTQY
v_call: TRBV6-2/TRBV6-3; j_call: TRBJ1-1; cdr3_aa: ASSYSFSVMNTEAF
v_call: TRBV12-3/TRBV12-4; j_call: TRBJ1-6; cdr3_aa: ASSSEGVTLH
v_call: TRBV28; j_call: TRBJ2-1; cdr3_aa: ASSTSGAYNEQF
v_call: TRBV7-6; j_call: TRBJ2-2; cdr3_aa: ASRTLLNTGELF
v_call: TRBV12-3/TRBV12-4; j_call: TRBJ1-1; cdr3_aa: ASSLASGMAEAF